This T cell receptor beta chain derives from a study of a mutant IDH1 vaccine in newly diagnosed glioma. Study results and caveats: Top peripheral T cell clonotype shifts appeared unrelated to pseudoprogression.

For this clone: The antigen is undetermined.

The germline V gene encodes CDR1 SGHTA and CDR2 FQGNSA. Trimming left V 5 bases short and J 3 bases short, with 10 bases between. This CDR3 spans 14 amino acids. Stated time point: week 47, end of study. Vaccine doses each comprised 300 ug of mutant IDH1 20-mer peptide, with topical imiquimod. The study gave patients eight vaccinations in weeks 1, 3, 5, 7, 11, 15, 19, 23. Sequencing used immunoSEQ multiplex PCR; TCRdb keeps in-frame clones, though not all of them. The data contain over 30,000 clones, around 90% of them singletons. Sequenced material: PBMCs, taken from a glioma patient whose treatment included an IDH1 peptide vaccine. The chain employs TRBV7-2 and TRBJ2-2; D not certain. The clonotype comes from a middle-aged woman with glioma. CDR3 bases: TGTGCCAGCAGCCCCGCACGGGACACCGGGGAGCTGTTTTTT. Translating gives CASSPARDTGELFF. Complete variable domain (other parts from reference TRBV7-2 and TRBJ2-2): GAGVSQSPSNKVTEKGKDVELRCDPISGHTALYWYRQSLGQGLEFLIYFQGNSAPDKSGLPSDRFSAERTGGSVSTLTIQRTQQEDSAVYLCASSPARDTGELFFGEGSRLTVL.